This T cell receptor (beta chain) was observed in a study of T-cell reconstitution after alpha-beta-depleted transplantation in children. This clonotype was counted between two and nine times. Preparing the TCRbeta library involved the use of unique molecular identifiers. TCRdb re-called the PCR reads with MiXCR, one entry per CDR3 protein. The sample has hundreds of thousands of distinct CDR3 sequences; over 15% are singletons. The CDR3 covers 14 residues. Deletions cut 1 base from V and 0 bases from J, with 10 bases between. Per germline, CDR1 DFQATT and CDR2 SNEGSKA (reference sequence). The clonotype originates from a human donor who donated a stem cell graft to a child with acute myeloid leukemia. The sequenced sample was PBMCs from the stem cell graft donor, obtained from the stem cell graft. This chain uses TRBV20-1 with TRBJ2-7; D may be TRBD1 or TRBD2 (6 bases each). CDR3 nucleotide sequence: TGCAGTGCTAGAGGGGGGGCGAGCTCCTACGAGCAGTACTTC. Its protein product is CSARGGASSYEQYF.